These T cell receptor beta chains were read from a single sample in a study of technical replicates of blood from a few donors. The data were produced by immunoSEQ multiplex PCR, yet TCRdb's version contains in-frame clones alone and is incomplete. The sample gives tens of thousands of clones, under 95% of which show up once; approximately 0.4% is in the top ten. Sequencing input: T cells isolated from PBMCs. Every receptor here comes from a human donor in good health. Both conserved end residues are part of each CDR3. D genes are given only for firm matches. Clone sizes are given selectively: once, few, many, or a class where the clone is expanded.

d_gene	j_gene	v_gene	abundance	CDR3nt	CDR3aa
.	TRBJ1-3	TRBV2	once	TGTGCCAGCAGTGAATGGCTGGGCAGGGGAAACACCATATATTTT	CASSEWLGRGNTIYF
.	TRBJ2-7	TRBV2	.	TGTGCCAGCAGAACAGGGACCTACGAGCAGTACTTC	CASRTGTYEQYF
TRBD2	TRBJ2-7	TRBV19	.	TGTGCCAGTAGTACGGGACTAGGCTACGAGCAGTACTTC	CASSTGLGYEQYF
TRBD1	TRBJ1-5	TRBV27	.	TGTGCCAGCAGTGTGGACAGGGGTTTCCAGCCCCAGCATTTT	CASSVDRGFQPQHF
TRBD1	TRBJ1-1	TRBV19	.	TGTGCCAGTAGTATTAGGGACAGGGCCCAAATGGCTTTCTTT	CASSIRDRAQMAFF
.	TRBJ1-5	TRBV10-3	few	TGTGCCATCGGGGGGAGCAATCAGCCCCAGCATTTT	CAIGGSNQPQHF
.	TRBJ1-1	TRBV6-5	.	TGTGCCAGCAGTTACTCAGGAGATTACACTGAAGCTTTCTTT	CASSYSGDYTEAFF
.	TRBJ2-3	TRBV7-2	.	TGTGCCAGCAGCTTCCCGGGAGACGGCACAGATACGCAGTATTTT	CASSFPGDGTDTQYF
.	TRBJ1-2	TRBV25-1	.	TGTGCCAGTTCCCTCGGGTCTAACTATGGCTACACCTTC	CASSLGSNYGYTF
TRBD2	TRBJ2-2	TRBV28	.	TGTGCCAGCAGTTTAAGGCTAGCGGGAGGAGGTACCGGGGAGCTGTTTTTT	CASSLRLAGGGTGELFF
TRBD2	TRBJ2-3	TRBV7-6	.	TGTGCCAGCAGCCCCCGGAGGACTAGCGGGGGCACAGATACGCAGTATTTT	CASSPRRTSGGTDTQYF
.	TRBJ2-3	TRBV28	.	TGTGCCAGCATTGATTTTAGTACTAGCGATACGCAGTATTTT	CASIDFSTSDTQYF
.	TRBJ1-1	TRBV9	.	TGTGCCAGCACTGCAACGGGACACCCGAACACTGAAGCTTTCTTT	CASTATGHPNTEAFF
TRBD2	TRBJ2-5	TRBV6-6	.	TGTGCCAGCAGTTACTCGAACAGCGGGAGAGGCGAGACCCAGTACTTC	CASSYSNSGRGETQYF
.	TRBJ2-5	TRBV30	.	TGTGCCTGGAGTGTACAATCAGAGACCCAGTACTTC	CAWSVQSETQYF